This T cell receptor (beta chain) stems from a study of cytomegalovirus exposure and HLA in healthy donors. Study as a whole: Around 85 million unique TCR sequences came from HLA-typed donors in an early release.

From germline, CDR1 is LNHDA and CDR2 SQIVND (reference sequence). The CDR3 contains 13 residues. V lost 4 bases and J 4 bases, leaving 10 bases between the germline ends. 13 Jbeta primers and 60 Vbeta primers were used for the PCR. TCRdb keeps only in-frame clones here, not all; method: immunoSEQ multiplex PCR. Here the sample table reports about 160,000 clones. The chain joins TRBV19 to TRBJ1-2; tentatively, D is TRBD1 (6 bases). This clonotype was sampled from a man aged 25 to 40 in good health and CMV-seronegative. Sequencing input: PBMCs. CDR3 sequence (DNA): TGTGCCAGTAGTAAAGGACAGAGCTATGGCTACACCTTC. Translating gives CASSKGQSYGYTF.